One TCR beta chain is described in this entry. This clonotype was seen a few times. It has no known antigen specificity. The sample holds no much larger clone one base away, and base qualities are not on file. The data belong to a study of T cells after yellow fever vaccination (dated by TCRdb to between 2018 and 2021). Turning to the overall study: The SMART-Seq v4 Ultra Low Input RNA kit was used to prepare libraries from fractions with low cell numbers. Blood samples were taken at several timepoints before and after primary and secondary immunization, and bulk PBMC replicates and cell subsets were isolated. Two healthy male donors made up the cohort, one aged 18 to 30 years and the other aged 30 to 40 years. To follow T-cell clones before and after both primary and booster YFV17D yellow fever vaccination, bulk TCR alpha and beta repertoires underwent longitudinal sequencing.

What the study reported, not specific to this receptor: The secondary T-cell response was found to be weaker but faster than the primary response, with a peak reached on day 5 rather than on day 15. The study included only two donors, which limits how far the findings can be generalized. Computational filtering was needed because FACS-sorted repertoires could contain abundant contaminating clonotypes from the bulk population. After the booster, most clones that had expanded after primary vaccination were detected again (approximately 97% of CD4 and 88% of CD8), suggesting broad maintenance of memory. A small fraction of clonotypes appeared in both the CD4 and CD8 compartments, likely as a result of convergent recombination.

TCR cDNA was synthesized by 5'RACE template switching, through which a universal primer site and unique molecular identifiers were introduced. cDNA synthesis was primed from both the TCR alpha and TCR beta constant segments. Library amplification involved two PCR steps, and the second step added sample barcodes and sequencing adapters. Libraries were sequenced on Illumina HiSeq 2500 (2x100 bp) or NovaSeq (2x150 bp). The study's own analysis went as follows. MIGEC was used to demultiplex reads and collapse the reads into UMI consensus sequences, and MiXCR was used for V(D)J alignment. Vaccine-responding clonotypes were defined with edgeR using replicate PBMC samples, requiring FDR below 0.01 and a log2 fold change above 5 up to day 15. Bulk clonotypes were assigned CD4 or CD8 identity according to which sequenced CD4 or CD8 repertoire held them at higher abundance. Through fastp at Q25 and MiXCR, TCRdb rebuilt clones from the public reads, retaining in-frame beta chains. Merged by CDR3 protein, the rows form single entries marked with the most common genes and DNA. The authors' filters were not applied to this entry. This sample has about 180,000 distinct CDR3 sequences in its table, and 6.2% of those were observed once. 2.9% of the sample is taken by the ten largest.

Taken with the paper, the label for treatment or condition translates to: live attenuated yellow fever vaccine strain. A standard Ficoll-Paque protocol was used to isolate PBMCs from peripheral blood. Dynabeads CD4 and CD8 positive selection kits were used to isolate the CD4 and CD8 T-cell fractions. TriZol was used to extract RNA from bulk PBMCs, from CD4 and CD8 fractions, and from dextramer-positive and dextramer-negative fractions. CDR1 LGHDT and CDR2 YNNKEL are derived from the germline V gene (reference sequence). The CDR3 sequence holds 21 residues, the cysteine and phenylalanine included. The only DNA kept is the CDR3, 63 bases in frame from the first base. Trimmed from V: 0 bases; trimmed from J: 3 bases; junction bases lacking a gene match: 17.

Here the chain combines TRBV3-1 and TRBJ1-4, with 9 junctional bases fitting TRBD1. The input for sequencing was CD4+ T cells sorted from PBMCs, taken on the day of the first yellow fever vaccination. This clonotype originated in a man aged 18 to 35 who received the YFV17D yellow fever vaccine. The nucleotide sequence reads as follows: TGTGCCAGCAGCCAAGATTACGATCTATCCGGGACAGGGTGGCCTAATGAAAAACTGTTTTTT. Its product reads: CASSQDYDLSGTGWPNEKLFF.